A selection of T cell receptor beta chains follows, all from one sample in a study of CD8 T cells in ankylosing spondylitis. TCRdb recomputed calls from the 5' RACE reads with MiXCR, one row per CDR3 protein. This sample yields 200,000 to 300,000 distinct CDR3 sequences, of which 10% are seen a single time; 2.6% belongs to the top ten. Sequencing used blood, either unsorted or a sorted T cell fraction (not recorded which). These receptors originate from a male donor with ankylosing spondylitis or in good health (not recorded which). Each CDR3 is given with its conserved first and last residue. A D gene is named only where the DNA matches it firmly. Expanded clones are given a class, and other clones once, few, many or no size at all.

TRBD2 | TRBJ2-3 | 17 | TRBV7-9 | - | TGTGCCAGCAGCTTAGCCGGGACTAGCGGGATTCCAGATACGCAGTATTTT | CASSLAGTSGIPDTQYF
- | TRBJ2-7 | 13 | TRBV12-3/TRBV12-4 | - | TGTGCCAGCAGTTTACGGTCGTCTGGCGCGCAGTACTTC | CASSLRSSGAQYF
- | TRBJ1-5 | 17 | TRBV21-1 | many | TGTGCCAGCACCATACGACAGGGGGGGAATAGCAATCAGCCCCAGCATTTT | CASTIRQGGNSNQPQHF
- | TRBJ1-1 | 15 | TRBV29-1 | - | TGCAGCGTTGGGGGGGGCCGAACAAAGAACACTGAAGCTTTCTTT | CSVGGGRTKNTEAFF
- | TRBJ2-7 | 12 | TRBV5-6 | many | TGTGCCAGCAGCTACGGGGTCTACGAGCAGTACTTC | CASSYGVYEQYF
TRBD2 | TRBJ2-2 | 17 | TRBV10-3 | many | TGTGCCATCAGTGGACTAGCGGGAGGGCCGTCGGCCGGGGAGCTGTTTTTT | CAISGLAGGPSAGELFF
TRBD1 | TRBJ1-1 | 18 | TRBV20-1 | - | TGCAGTGCTAGAGATCGCCGGGGACAGGGGGCTCCGAAGACTGAAGCTTTCTTT | CSARDRRGQGAPKTEAFF
- | TRBJ1-2 | 10 | TRBV20-1 | many | TGCAGTGTGAAATCTGTCGGCTACACCTTC | CSVKSVGYTF
- | TRBJ2-5 | 15 | TRBV5-1 | many | TGCGCCAGCAGCTTGGGGGCCGGCAAGACGGAGACCCAGTACTTC | CASSLGAGKTETQYF
TRBD2 | TRBJ2-7 | 15 | TRBV2 | many | TGTGCCAGCAGATTAAGCGGGATCCCCTCCTACGAGCAGTACTTC | CASRLSGIPSYEQYF
TRBD1 | TRBJ1-2 | 14 | TRBV5-1 | many | TGCGCCAGCAGCAATCCCGGACAGGATTGGGGCTACACCTTC | CASSNPGQDWGYTF
TRBD1 | TRBJ2-4 | 14 | TRBV20-1 | many | TGCAGTGCTACAAGGGACAGGGGTGGGGCCGATCAGTACTTC | CSATRDRGGADQYF
TRBD1 | TRBJ2-6 | 17 | TRBV29-1 | - | TGCAGCGTTGAAGTGGTAGGGGGCCGCTCTGGGGCCAACGTCCTGATTTTC | CSVEVVGGRSGANVLIF
- | TRBJ1-5 | 14 | TRBV20-1 | many | TGCAGTGCTAGCCGATCGGACAGTAATCAGCCCCAGCATTTT | CSASRSDSNQPQHF
- | TRBJ2-6 | 18 | TRBV4-1 | many | TGCGCCAGCAGCCAAGATTCCAGGGCCCGCTCTGGGGCCAACGTCCTGACTTTC | CASSQDSRARSGANVLTF
TRBD2 | TRBJ2-3 | 22 | TRBV6-2/TRBV6-3 | many | TGTGCCAGCAGTTACCCGCCCCGGAGACTAGCGGGAGTACCCTCTCTCACAGATACGCAGTATTTT | CASSYPPRRLAGVPSLTDTQYF
TRBD1 | TRBJ2-7 | 19 | TRBV5-6 | many | TGTGCCAGCAGCCCACCTTCCCGGGACAGGAGAATTAGCTCCTACGAGCAGTACTTC | CASSPPSRDRRISSYEQYF
TRBD2 | TRBJ2-1 | 16 | TRBV23-1 | few | TGCGCCAGCAGTCAGATATGGCTAGCGGGACCCAATGAGCAGTTCTTC | CASSQIWLAGPNEQFF
- | TRBJ2-7 | 16 | TRBV9 | - | TGTGCCAGCAGCTTCGGGGGGCTAGCGGAGGCCTACGAGCAGTACTTC | CASSFGGLAEAYEQYF
- | TRBJ1-5 | 12 | TRBV12-3/TRBV12-4 | many | TGTGCCGACCGGAGTCTCAATCAGCCCCAGCATTTT | CADRSLNQPQHF
- | TRBJ2-1 | 15 | TRBV5-1 | many | TGCGCCAGCAGCTTGGCCAGGGCCTCCTACTATGAGCAGTTCTTC | CASSLARASYYEQFF
- | TRBJ1-3 | 15 | TRBV12-3/TRBV12-4 | many | TGTGCCACCATTCCGAACCCCAACTCTGGAAACACCATATATTTT | CATIPNPNSGNTIYF
- | TRBJ2-4 | 15 | TRBV10-1 | many | TGCGCCAGCACTGAGTGGGGGATAGCCAAAAACATTCAGTACTTC | CASTEWGIAKNIQYF
- | TRBJ2-7 | 13 | TRBV7-9 | few | TGTGCCAGCAGCTTAGGGAGTAGGGGCGAGCAGTACTTC | CASSLGSRGEQYF
- | TRBJ2-4 | 13 | TRBV11-3 | few | TGTGCCAGCAGCCCACGGACCCCAAACATTCAGTACTTC | CASSPRTPNIQYF
TRBD2 | TRBJ2-3 | 16 | TRBV6-5 | many | TGTGCCAGCAGTTACATTAGCGGGAGTAGCACAGATACGCAGTATTTT | CASSYISGSSTDTQYF
TRBD2 | TRBJ2-7 | 15 | TRBV2 | many | TGTGCCAGCAGAAACCTAGCGGGAGGGGCCTACGAGCAGTACTTC | CASRNLAGGAYEQYF
TRBD1 | TRBJ2-3 | 15 | TRBV6-1 | - | TGTGCCAGCAGTGAAGCAAGGATCCGGGACAGATACTCGTATTTT | CASSEARIRDRYSYF
- | TRBJ2-2 | 12 | TRBV12-3/TRBV12-4 | many | TGTGCCAGCAGTTTCGAGGCCGGGGAGCTGTTTTTT | CASSFEAGELFF
TRBD1 | TRBJ2-1 | 14 | TRBV12-3/TRBV12-4 | many | TGTGCCAGCAGTTCTGACAGGGGGGGCAGTGAGCAGTTCTTC | CASSSDRGGSEQFF
TRBD1 | TRBJ1-5 | 16 | TRBV7-8 | many | TGTGCCAGCAGCACGACAGGGGCGAGGAGCAATCAGCCCCAGCATTTT | CASSTTGARSNQPQHF
- | TRBJ2-1 | 16 | TRBV4-1 | many | TGCGCCAGCAGCCAAACGGGGCTAGCAGCCTACAATGAGCAGTTCTTC | CASSQTGLAAYNEQFF
- | TRBJ2-1 | 14 | TRBV10-3 | - | TGTGCCATCAGTGGTCTGCGGGGGCACAATGAGCAGTTCTTC | CAISGLRGHNEQFF
TRBD2 | TRBJ2-5 | 14 | TRBV7-2 | many | TGTGCCAGCAACCTAGGGACTATCCAAGAGACCCAGTACTTC | CASNLGTIQETQYF
TRBD2 | TRBJ2-7 | 15 | TRBV5-8 | - | TGTGCCAGCAGCGCTCCTGGGGGGGGGTCCTACGAGCAGTACTTC | CASSAPGGGSYEQYF
- | TRBJ2-2 | 12 | TRBV6-5 | many | TGTGCCAGCAGCATCGAGGCCGGGGAGCTGTTTTTT | CASSIEAGELFF
- | TRBJ1-1 | 16 | TRBV4-1 | many | TGCGCCAGCAGCCAAGATCATGGATTTATGAACACTGAAGCTTTCTTT | CASSQDHGFMNTEAFF
TRBD2 | TRBJ2-5 | 16 | TRBV19 | many | TGTGCCAGCAGGACTAGCGGGACTGGAACCCAAGAGACCCAGTACTTC | CASRTSGTGTQETQYF
- | TRBJ2-5 | 16 | TRBV12-3/TRBV12-4 | - | TGTGCCAGCAGCCACACTAGGTCGTGGGAGAGAGAGACCCAGTACTTC | CASSHTRSWERETQYF
- | TRBJ2-5 | 12 | TRBV11-2 | many | TGTGCCAGCAGCAAAGGTCAAGAGACCCAGTACTTC | CASSKGQETQYF
TRBD1 | TRBJ1-2 | 15 | TRBV20-1 | many | TGCAGTGCTAGTCTGCAAAACCGGGACAGCTATGGCTACACCTTC | CSASLQNRDSYGYTF